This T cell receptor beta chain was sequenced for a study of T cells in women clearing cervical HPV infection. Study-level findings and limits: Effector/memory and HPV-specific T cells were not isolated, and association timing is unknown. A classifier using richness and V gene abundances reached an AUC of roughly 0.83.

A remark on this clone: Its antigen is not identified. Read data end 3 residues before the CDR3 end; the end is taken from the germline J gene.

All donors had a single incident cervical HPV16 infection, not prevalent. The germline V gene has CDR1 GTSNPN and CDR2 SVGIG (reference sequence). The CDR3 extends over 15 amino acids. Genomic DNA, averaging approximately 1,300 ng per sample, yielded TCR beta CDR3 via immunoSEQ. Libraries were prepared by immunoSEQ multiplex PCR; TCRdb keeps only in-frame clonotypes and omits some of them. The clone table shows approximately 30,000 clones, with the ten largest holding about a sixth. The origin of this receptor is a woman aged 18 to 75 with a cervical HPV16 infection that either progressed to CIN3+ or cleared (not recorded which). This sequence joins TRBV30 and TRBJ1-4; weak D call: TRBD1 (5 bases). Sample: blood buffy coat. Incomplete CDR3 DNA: TGTGCCTGGAGAAGTGGACCGTCTGGGGCCAACGTA. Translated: CAWRSGPSGANV. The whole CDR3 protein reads CAWRSGPSGANVLFF.